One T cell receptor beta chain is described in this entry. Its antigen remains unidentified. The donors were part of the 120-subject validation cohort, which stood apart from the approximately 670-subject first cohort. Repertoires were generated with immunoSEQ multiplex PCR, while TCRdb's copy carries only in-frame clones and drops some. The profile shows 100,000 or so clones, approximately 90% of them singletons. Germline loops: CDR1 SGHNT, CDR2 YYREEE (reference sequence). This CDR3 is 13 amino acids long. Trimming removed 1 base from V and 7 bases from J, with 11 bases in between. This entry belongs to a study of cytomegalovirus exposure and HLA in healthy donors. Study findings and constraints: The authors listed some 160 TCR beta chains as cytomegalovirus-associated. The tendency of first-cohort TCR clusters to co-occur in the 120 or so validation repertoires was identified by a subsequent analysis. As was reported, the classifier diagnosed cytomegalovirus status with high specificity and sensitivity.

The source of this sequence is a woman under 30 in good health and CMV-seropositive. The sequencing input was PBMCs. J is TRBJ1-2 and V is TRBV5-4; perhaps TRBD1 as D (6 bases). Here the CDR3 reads CASSLSGESGYTF. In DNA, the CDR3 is TGTGCCAGCAGCTTGTCAGGGGAGTCTGGCTACACCTTC.